This T cell receptor beta chain was recorded in a study of glioma-infiltrating T cells after dendritic cell vaccination. Study summary: Monocyte-derived dendritic cells, cultured seven days with IL-4 and GM-CSF, were pulsed with autologous tumor lysate. Patients received three intradermal dendritic cell vaccine injections at biweekly intervals.

The junction had 10 bases not matched to a gene; V was cut back by 6 bases and J by 6 bases. CDR3 length equals 15 residues. Germline lookup yields CDR1 SGHRS and CDR2 YFSETQ. Some clones are missing from TCRdb's copy, which holds only in-frame ones; the method was immunoSEQ multiplex PCR. The sample includes 99,000 or so clones, around 91% of them seen just once. As for time point: after dendritic cell vaccination, including at tumor progression/relapse. No glioblastoma patient carried an isocitrate dehydrogenase mutation. The TCR sequence derives from a human donor with glioblastoma. The rearrangement links TRBV5-1 to TRBJ2-1, with TRBD1 matching 9 bases. The source material was blood, sampled after dendritic cell vaccination. CDR3: CASTPGTGFRNEQFF. In DNA, the CDR3 is TGCGCCAGCACCCCGGGGACAGGGTTTCGCAATGAGCAGTTCTTC.